This entry features one T cell receptor beta chain sequence. Germline V gene sequence: CDR1 MGHRA, CDR2 YSYEKL. This CDR3 region has 17 residues. The V and J ends lost 0 bases and 9 bases respectively, with 22 bases between them. This sample was taken from a study of blood T cell repertoires in COVID-19. The wider study: T cells, B-cell-depleted T cells, or PBMCs supplied cDNA or gDNA.

Seattle-derived patients entered the study during active infection and were followed longitudinally. Original data processing: From reference gene primer amplification, estimates of nucleated cell counts were derived. TCRdb keeps only in-frame clones here, not all; method: immunoSEQ multiplex PCR. V and J calls and clone size are as listed in that table; D and trimming were resolved from the DNA. The table shows 100,000 to 150,000 clones, with 75% to 90% occurring only once. The chain has TRBV4-1 and TRBJ2-3; tentative D call: TRBD2 (6 bases). The sample taken for sequencing was peripheral blood. The clonotype comes from a man aged 55 to 70 with COVID-19, enrolled during active disease. DNA of the CDR3: TGCGCCAGCAGCCAAGATAGGTCGGAGGGCCGCCTCCAAACGCAGTATTTT. This codes for CASSQDRSEGRLQTQYF.